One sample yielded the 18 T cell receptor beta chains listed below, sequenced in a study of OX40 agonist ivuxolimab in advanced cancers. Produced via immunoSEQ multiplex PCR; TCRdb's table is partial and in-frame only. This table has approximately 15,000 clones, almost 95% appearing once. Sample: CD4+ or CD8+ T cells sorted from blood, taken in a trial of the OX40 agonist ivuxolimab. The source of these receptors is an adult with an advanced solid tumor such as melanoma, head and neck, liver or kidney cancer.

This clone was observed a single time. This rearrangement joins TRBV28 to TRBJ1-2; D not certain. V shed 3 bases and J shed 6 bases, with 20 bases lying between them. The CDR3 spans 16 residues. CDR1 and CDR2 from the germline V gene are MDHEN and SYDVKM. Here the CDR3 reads CASSLSARVYSDGYTF. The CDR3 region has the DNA TGTGCCAGCAGTTTGAGCGCGCGCGTCTATTCGGATGGCTACACCTTC.

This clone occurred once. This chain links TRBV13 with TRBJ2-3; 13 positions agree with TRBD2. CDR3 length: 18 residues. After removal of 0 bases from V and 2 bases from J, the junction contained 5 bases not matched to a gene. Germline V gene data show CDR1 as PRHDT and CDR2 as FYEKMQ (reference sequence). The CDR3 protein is CASSLGLAGGSHTDTQYF. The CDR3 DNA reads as TGTGCCAGCAGCTTAGGACTAGCGGGAGGGTCCCACACAGATACGCAGTATTTT.

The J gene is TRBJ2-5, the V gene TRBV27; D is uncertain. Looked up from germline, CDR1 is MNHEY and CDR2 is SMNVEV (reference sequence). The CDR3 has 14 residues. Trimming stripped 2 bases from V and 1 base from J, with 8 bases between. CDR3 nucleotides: TGTGCCAGCAGTTTAGGCAGCCTCCAAGAGACCCAGTACTTC. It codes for CASSLGSLQETQYF.

The CDR3 sequence is CASSQSNQGQGVSIGYTF. The CDR3, as DNA: TGTGCCAGCAGCCAATCGAATCAGGGACAGGGAGTATCTATCGGCTACACCTTC. V gene TRBV16 combines with J gene TRBJ1-2; TRBD1 agrees at 9 bases. Germline V gives CDR1 KGHSY, CDR2 FQNENV. Trimming took 0 bases from V and 8 from J; bases not matched to a gene: 16. The CDR3 is 18 amino acids.

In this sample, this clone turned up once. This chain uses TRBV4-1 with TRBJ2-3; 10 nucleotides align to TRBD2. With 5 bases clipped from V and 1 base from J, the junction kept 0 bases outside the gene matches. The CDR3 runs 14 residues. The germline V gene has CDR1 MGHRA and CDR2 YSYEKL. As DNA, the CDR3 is TGCGCCAGCAGCAGCGGGAGGGGCACAGATACGCAGTATTTT. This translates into CASSSGRGTDTQYF.

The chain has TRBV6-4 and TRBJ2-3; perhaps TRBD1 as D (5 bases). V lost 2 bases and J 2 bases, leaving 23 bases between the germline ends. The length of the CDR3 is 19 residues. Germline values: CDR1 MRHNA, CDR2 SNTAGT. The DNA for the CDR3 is TGTGCCAGCAGTGACGGGAAAACCGACAGTCCTGCACACACAGATACGCAGTATTTT. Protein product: CASSDGKTDSPAHTDTQYF.

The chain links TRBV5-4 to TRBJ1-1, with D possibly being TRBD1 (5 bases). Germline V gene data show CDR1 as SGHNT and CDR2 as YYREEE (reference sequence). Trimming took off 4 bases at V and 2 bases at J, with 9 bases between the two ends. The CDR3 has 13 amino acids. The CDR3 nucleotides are TGTGCCAGCAGCACCAGGGATAACACTGAAGCTTTCTTT. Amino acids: CASSTRDNTEAFF. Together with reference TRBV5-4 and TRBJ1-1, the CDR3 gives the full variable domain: ETGVTQSPTHLIKTRGQQVTLRCSSQSGHNTVSWYQQALGQGPQFIFQYYREEENGRGNFPPRFSGLQFPNYSSELNVNALELDDSALYLCASSTRDNTEAFFGQGTRLTVV.

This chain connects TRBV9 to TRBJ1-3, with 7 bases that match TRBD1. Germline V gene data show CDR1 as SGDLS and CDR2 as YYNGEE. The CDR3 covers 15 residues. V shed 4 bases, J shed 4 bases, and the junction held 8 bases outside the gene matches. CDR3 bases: TGTGCCAGCAGCTTAACAGGGGTGTCAGGAAACACCATATATTTT. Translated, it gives CASSLTGVSGNTIYF.

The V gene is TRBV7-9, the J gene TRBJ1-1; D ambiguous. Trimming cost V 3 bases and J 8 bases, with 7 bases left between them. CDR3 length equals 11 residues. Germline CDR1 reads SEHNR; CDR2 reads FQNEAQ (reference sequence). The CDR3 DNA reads TGTGCCAGCAGCTTGGGCGGGGAAGCTTTCTTT. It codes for CASSLGGEAFF.

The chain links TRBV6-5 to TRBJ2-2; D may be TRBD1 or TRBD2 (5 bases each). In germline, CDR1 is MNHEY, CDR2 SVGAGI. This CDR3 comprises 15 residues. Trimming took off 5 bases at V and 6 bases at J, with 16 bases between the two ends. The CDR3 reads CASSILERGSGELFF. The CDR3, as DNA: TGTGCCAGCAGTATACTCGAACGGGGCTCCGGGGAGCTGTTTTTT.

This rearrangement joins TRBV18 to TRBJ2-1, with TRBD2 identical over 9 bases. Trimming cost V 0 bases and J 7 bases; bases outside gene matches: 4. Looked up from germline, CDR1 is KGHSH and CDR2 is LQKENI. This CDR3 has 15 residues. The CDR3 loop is CASSPPGGGANEQFF. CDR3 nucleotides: TGTGCCAGCTCACCACCGGGCGGGGGGGCAAATGAGCAGTTCTTC.

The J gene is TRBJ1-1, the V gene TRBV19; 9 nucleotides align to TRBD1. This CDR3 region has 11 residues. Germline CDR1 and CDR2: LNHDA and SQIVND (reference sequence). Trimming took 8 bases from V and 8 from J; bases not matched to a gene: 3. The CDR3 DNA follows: TGTGCCAGTTGGACAGGGGCGGAAGCTTTCTTT. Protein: CASWTGAEAFF.

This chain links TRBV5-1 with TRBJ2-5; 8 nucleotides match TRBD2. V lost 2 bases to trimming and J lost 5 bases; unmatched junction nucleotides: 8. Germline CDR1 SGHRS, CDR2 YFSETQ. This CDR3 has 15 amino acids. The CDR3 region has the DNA TGCGCCAGCAGCTTTAGCGGGGAGAAGTACGAGACCCAGTACTTC. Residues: CASSFSGEKYETQYF.

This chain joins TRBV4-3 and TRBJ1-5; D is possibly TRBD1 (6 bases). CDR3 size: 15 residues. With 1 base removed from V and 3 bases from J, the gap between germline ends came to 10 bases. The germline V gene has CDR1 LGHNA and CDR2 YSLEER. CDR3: CASSQVQGPNQPQHF. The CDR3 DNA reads TGCGCCAGCAGCCAAGTTCAGGGGCCCAATCAGCCCCAGCATTTT.

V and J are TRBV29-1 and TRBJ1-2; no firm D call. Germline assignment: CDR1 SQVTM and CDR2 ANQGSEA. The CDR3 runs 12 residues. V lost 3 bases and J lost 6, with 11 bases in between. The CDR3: CSVETGFHGYTF. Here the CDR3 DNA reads TGCAGCGTTGAGACGGGGTTCCATGGCTACACCTTC.

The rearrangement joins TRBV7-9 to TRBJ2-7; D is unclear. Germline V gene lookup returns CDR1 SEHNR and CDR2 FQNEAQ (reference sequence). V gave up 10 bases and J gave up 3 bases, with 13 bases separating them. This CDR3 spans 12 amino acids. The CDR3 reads CAISLDGYEQYF. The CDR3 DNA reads TGTGCCATAAGCCTGGACGGCTACGAGCAGTACTTC.

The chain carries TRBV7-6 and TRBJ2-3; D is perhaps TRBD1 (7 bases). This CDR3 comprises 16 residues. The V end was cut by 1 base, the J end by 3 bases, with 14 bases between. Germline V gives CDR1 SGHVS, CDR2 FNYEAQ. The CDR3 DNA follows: TGTGCCAGCAGCTTAGAGACAGGGAGGCTAACAGATACGCAGTATTTT. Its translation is CASSLETGRLTDTQYF.

CDR3 DNA: TGTGCCAGCAGTCTTCCGTGGAGGGAGTTCAATAATGAGCAGTTCTTC. It translates to CASSLPWREFNNEQFF. The chain links TRBV28 to TRBJ2-1, with a weak D call TRBD2 (6 bases). V lost 5 bases and J 7 bases, leaving 21 bases between the germline ends. Germline assignment: CDR1 MDHEN and CDR2 SYDVKM. This CDR3 is 16 amino acids long. Using reference TRBV28 and TRBJ2-1 for the parts outside the CDR3, the full variable domain is DVKVTQSSRYLVKRTGEKVFLECVQDMDHENMFWYRQDPGLGLRLIYFSYDVKMKEKGDIPEGYSVSREKKERFSLILESASTNQTSMYLCASSLPWREFNNEQFFGPGTRLTVL.